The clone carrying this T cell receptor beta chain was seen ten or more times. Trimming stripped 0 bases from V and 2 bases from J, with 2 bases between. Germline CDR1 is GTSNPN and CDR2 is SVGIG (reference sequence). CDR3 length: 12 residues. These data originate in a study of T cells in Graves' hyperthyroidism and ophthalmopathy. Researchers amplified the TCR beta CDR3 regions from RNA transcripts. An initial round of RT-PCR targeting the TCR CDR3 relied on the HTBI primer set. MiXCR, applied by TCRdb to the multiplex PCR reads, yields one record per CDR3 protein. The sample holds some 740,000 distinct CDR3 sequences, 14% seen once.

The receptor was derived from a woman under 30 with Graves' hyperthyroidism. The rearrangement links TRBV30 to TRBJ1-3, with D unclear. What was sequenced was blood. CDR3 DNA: TGTGCCTGGAGTGTTACTGGAAACACCATATATTTT. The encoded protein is CAWSVTGNTIYF.